A selection of T cell receptor beta chains follows, all from one sample in a study of T-cell memory formation after mild COVID-19. TCRdb processed the 5' RACE reads anew with MiXCR; each CDR3 protein has one entry. The sample shows roughly 400,000 distinct CDR3 sequences, about a sixth of them seen only once. Sequenced input: PBMCs or a T cell subset sorted from them (not recorded which). These receptors were collected from a man aged 18 to 35 who had mild COVID-19 (a few samples of this study predate the infection). Cell type and time point are not known. CDR3s include the opening cysteine and the closing phenylalanine or tryptophan. The order of the fields is V gene, clone size, J gene, D gene, CDR3 protein, CDR3 DNA. D genes are given only for firm matches. Where a row states a size, it is once, few, many or the class of an expanded clone; other rows omit it.

>TRBV9|NA|TRBJ2-3|NA
CASSVGGFPDTQYF
TGTGCCAGCAGCGTAGGTGGCTTCCCAGATACGCAGTATTTT
>TRBV5-1|NA|TRBJ2-2|NA
CASSRQVGTGELFF
TGCGCCAGCAGCCGGCAGGTGGGAACCGGGGAGCTGTTTTTT
>TRBV4-3|few|TRBJ2-2|TRBD2
CASSQGGGTGELFF
TGTGCCAGCAGCCAAGGCGGGGGCACCGGGGAGCTGTTTTTT
>TRBV6-6|NA|TRBJ2-2|TRBD1
CASSYAQGWTGELFF
TGTGCCAGCAGTTACGCACAGGGGTGGACCGGGGAGCTGTTTTTT
>TRBV12-5|few|TRBJ1-5|NA
CASGLGRGPYNQPQHF
TGTGCTAGTGGTTTGGGGCGCGGTCCTTACAATCAGCCCCAGCATTTT
>TRBV24-1|few|TRBJ2-3|NA
CATSGARTDTQYF
TGTGCCACCAGTGGGGCCCGCACAGATACGCAGTATTTT
>TRBV18|few|TRBJ1-5|TRBD1
CASSSTGEQPQHF
TGTGCCAGCTCATCTACAGGGGAACAGCCCCAGCATTTT
>TRBV6-5|NA|TRBJ1-6|NA
CASSTVLESPLHF
TGTGCCAGCAGTACCGTGCTCGAGTCACCCCTCCACTTT
>TRBV27|NA|TRBJ2-1|NA
CASSSWTESYNEQFF
TGTGCCAGCAGTTCATGGACAGAGTCTTACAATGAGCAGTTCTTC
>TRBV6-5|NA|TRBJ2-7|NA
CASSYSILRPEQYF
TGTGCCAGCAGTTACTCGATCCTGCGGCCCGAGCAGTACTTC
>TRBV3-1|NA|TRBJ2-5|NA
CASSRGGATPTQYF
TGTGCCAGCAGTCGCGGGGGCGCCACCCCCACCCAGTACTTC
>TRBV2|few|TRBJ2-7|NA
CASRVGGGEQYF
TGTGCCAGCAGGGTGGGGGGAGGCGAGCAGTACTTC
>TRBV10-3|NA|TRBJ2-2|NA
CAIGTPNTGELFF
TGTGCCATCGGGACACCGAACACCGGGGAGCTGTTTTTT
>TRBV20-1|few|TRBJ2-5|NA
CSARGAWGETQYF
TGCAGTGCTAGGGGGGCCTGGGGGGAGACCCAGTACTTC
>TRBV6-5|few|TRBJ1-1|NA
CASSTDSGIEAFF
TGTGCCAGCAGTACGGACAGCGGGATTGAAGCTTTCTTT
>TRBV7-9|few|TRBJ1-1|TRBD1
CASSLAGQGTNTEAFF
TGTGCCAGCAGCTTAGCCGGACAGGGGACCAACACTGAAGCTTTCTTT
>TRBV6-1|NA|TRBJ1-2|NA
CASSEVTVLSNYGYTF
TGTGCCAGCAGTGAAGTGACAGTTCTGAGCAATTATGGCTACACCTTC
>TRBV7-3|NA|TRBJ2-1|NA
CASSPGARGPRAYNEQFF
TGTGCCAGCAGCCCCGGGGCCAGGGGCCCCAGGGCCTACAATGAGCAGTTCTTC
>TRBV2|NA|TRBJ2-3|NA
CASLTTDTQYF
TGTGCCAGCTTAACCACAGATACGCAGTATTTT
>TRBV6-1|NA|TRBJ1-2|NA
CASSEVGTGTGYTF
TGTGCCAGCAGTGAAGTGGGTACAGGGACTGGCTACACCTTC
>TRBV12-3/TRBV12-4|few|TRBJ2-3|NA
CASSYGTPTDTQYF
TGTGCCAGCAGTTATGGGACCCCCACAGATACGCAGTATTTT
>TRBV11-2|few|TRBJ2-2|TRBD1
CASRTPPAGTGVLGELFF
TGTGCCAGCAGGACACCCCCGGCTGGGACAGGGGTACTCGGGGAGCTGTTTTTT
>TRBV7-9|few|TRBJ2-5|NA
CASSLTRGRSQETQYF
TGTGCCAGCAGTTTGACAAGAGGACGGTCCCAAGAGACCCAGTACTTC
>TRBV11-2|NA|TRBJ1-5|NA
CASSDRVDQPQHF
TGTGCCAGCAGCGACAGAGTTGATCAGCCCCAGCATTTT
>TRBV6-2/TRBV6-3|NA|TRBJ2-5|NA
CASSARETQYF
TGTGCCAGCTCCGCCAGGGAGACCCAGTACTTC
>TRBV21-1|NA|TRBJ1-2|NA
CASRLGRGYGYTF
TGTGCCAGCAGATTGGGCAGGGGTTATGGCTACACCTTC
>TRBV11-2|many|TRBJ2-1|NA
CASGLRDYNEQFF
TGTGCCAGCGGACTTAGAGACTACAATGAGCAGTTCTTC
>TRBV29-1|few|TRBJ2-5|NA
CSAHDGGRETQYF
TGCAGCGCCCATGATGGAGGCCGAGAGACCCAGTACTTC
>TRBV12-3/TRBV12-4|NA|TRBJ1-5|NA
CASSSSGGWIDQPQHF
TGTGCCAGCAGTTCCTCGGGAGGGTGGATCGATCAGCCCCAGCATTTT
>TRBV7-2|NA|TRBJ1-1|NA
CASRAGPNTEAFF
TGTGCCAGCAGGGCAGGGCCGAACACTGAAGCTTTCTTT
>TRBV6-5|once|TRBJ1-6|TRBD1
CASSPAGTGRSPLHF
TGTGCCAGCAGTCCGGCCGGGACAGGGCGGTCACCCCTCCACTTT
>TRBV6-5|few|TRBJ2-1|NA
CASTPGASSYNEQFF
TGTGCCAGCACCCCTGGGGCGAGCTCCTACAATGAGCAGTTCTTC
>TRBV4-3|NA|TRBJ2-7|NA
CASSQDRLGYEQYF
TGCGCCAGCAGCCAAGATCGGCTAGGCTACGAGCAGTACTTC
>TRBV5-1|few|TRBJ2-7|TRBD1
CASSAGTGVEQYF
TGCGCCAGCAGCGCCGGGACAGGGGTCGAGCAGTACTTC
>TRBV25-1|many|TRBJ2-1|NA
CASSGGNEQFF
TGTGCCAGCAGCGGAGGGAATGAGCAGTTCTTC
>TRBV18|NA|TRBJ1-5|NA
CASSPPDPGRPQHF
TGTGCCAGCTCTCCCCCTGACCCTGGGAGGCCCCAGCATTTT
>TRBV12-3/TRBV12-4|NA|TRBJ2-3|NA
CASSFTGPHTDTQYF
TGTGCCAGCAGTTTTACGGGACCACACACAGATACGCAGTATTTT
>TRBV9|few|TRBJ2-1|NA
CASSVDGGAWEQFF
TGTGCCAGCAGCGTAGATGGGGGGGCTTGGGAGCAGTTCTTC
>TRBV4-3|many|TRBJ2-1|TRBD2
CASSTERGRDEQFF
TGCGCCAGCAGCACGGAACGAGGGAGGGATGAGCAGTTCTTC
>TRBV5-8|few|TRBJ2-1|NA
CASSLGGGRMISYNEQFF
TGTGCCAGCAGCTTGGGTGGGGGCCGGATGATCTCCTACAATGAGCAGTTCTTC
>TRBV9|few|TRBJ1-1|NA
CASSVGWGASAFF
TGTGCCAGCAGCGTAGGATGGGGGGCATCTGCTTTCTTT
>TRBV27|many|TRBJ2-7|NA
CASSSRGVGPYEQYF
TGTGCCAGCAGCTCTCGCGGGGTGGGGCCCTACGAGCAGTACTTC
>TRBV9|few|TRBJ2-1|NA
CASSGGRGLRDEQFF
TGTGCCAGCAGCGGGGGACGAGGACTACGCGATGAGCAGTTCTTC
>TRBV20-1|NA|TRBJ2-3|TRBD2
CSSSPGGLTDTQYF
TGCAGTTCTTCCCCGGGGGGACTCACAGATACGCAGTATTTT
>TRBV2|few|TRBJ2-5|NA
CASRVFARETQYF
TGTGCCAGCAGGGTGTTCGCGCGGGAGACCCAGTACTTC
>TRBV5-1|NA|TRBJ1-5|NA
CASSEGELSNQPQHF
TGCGCCAGCAGCGAGGGAGAACTTAGCAATCAGCCCCAGCATTTT
>TRBV7-9|few|TRBJ2-1|TRBD2
CASSLSGLAGEHEQFF
TGTGCCAGCAGCTTATCGGGACTAGCGGGGGAGCATGAGCAGTTCTTC
>TRBV12-3/TRBV12-4|few|TRBJ2-2|TRBD1
CASSLALRGPGELFF
TGTGCCAGCAGTTTAGCGCTCAGGGGGCCCGGGGAGCTGTTTTTT
>TRBV5-1|NA|TRBJ1-6|NA
CASSLTASPSSPLHF
TGCGCCAGCAGCCTGACGGCCAGCCCCTCGTCACCCCTCCACTTT
>TRBV19|NA|TRBJ2-1|NA
CASSIGTWEQFF
TGTGCCAGTAGTATCGGGACCTGGGAGCAGTTCTTC
>TRBV15|few|TRBJ2-3|TRBD1
CATSVDRADTQYF
TGTGCCACCAGCGTCGACAGGGCAGATACGCAGTATTTT
>TRBV20-1|NA|TRBJ1-1|TRBD1
CSAGQDTEAFF
TGCAGTGCTGGACAGGACACTGAAGCTTTCTTT
>TRBV3-1|few|TRBJ1-2|TRBD1
CASSLGQGAPGGYTF
TGTGCCAGCAGCCTGGGACAGGGGGCTCCGGGCGGCTACACCTTC
>TRBV5-1|few|TRBJ1-4|TRBD1
CASRSGQVNEKLFF
TGCGCCAGCAGGTCTGGACAGGTTAATGAAAAACTGTTTTTT
>TRBV6-2/TRBV6-3|NA|TRBJ2-3|NA
CASSKNRDGYARYF
TGTGCCAGCAGTAAAAACCGGGACGGATACGCACGGTATTTT
>TRBV6-2/TRBV6-3|NA|TRBJ1-4|NA
CASSYRDHNEKLFF
TGTGCCAGCAGTTACCGGGACCACAATGAAAAACTGTTTTTT
>TRBV7-2|many|TRBJ2-3|TRBD2
CASSLASGGTDTQYF
TGTGCCAGCAGTTTGGCTAGCGGGGGCACAGATACGCAGTATTTT
>TRBV4-1|few|TRBJ1-1|NA
CASSQGPGDTEAFF
TGCGCCAGCAGCCAAGGTCCAGGCGACACTGAAGCTTTCTTT